This T cell receptor (beta chain) was documented in a study of cytomegalovirus exposure and HLA in healthy donors. The study, taken as a whole, reports: The sole available immune exposure information was CMV serostatus. As confirmed in vitro, three CMV-associated chains were specific for CMV antigens.

The germline V gene has CDR1 MNHEY and CDR2 SVGAGI. V shed 6 bases, J shed 9 bases, and the junction held 3 bases outside the gene matches. The CDR3 is 13 residues long. With regard to this clone: Antigen: not known.

The primer mix had 60 Vbeta and 13 Jbeta primers. Measured with immunoSEQ multiplex PCR; TCRdb has only the in-frame clones, and not every one. The table lists around 170,000 clones, 80% to 85% of them singletons. The rearrangement joins TRBV6-5 to TRBJ1-6; the match to TRBD1 covers 9 bases. Sequencing was carried out using PBMCs. The receptor was derived from a man aged 40-49 years in good health and CMV-seropositive. CDR3 residues: CASSRDRASPLHF. The CDR3 nucleotides read TGTGCCAGCAGCCGGGACAGGGCTTCACCCCTCCACTTT.